The rows below give T cell receptor beta chains drawn from one sample of a study of regulatory T cells in long-lasting Graves disease. Each CDR3 protein is one row after TCRdb ran MiXCR on the multiplex PCR reads. Found here are hundreds of thousands of distinct CDR3 sequences, 16% of them singletons; the top ten hold about 27%. In addition, the sample was reused for a study of T cells in Graves' hyperthyroidism and ophthalmopathy.

Sequencing used peripheral blood mononuclear cells (PBMCs), obtained at new diagnosis, from a patient treated with antithyroid drugs. These receptor sequences come from a middle-aged man with Graves disease. CDR3s include the opening cysteine and the closing phenylalanine or tryptophan. D genes are given only for firm matches. For some rows the clone size is stated as once, few or many, or as a class when expanded; others skip it.

J	length	D	V	size	CDR3	DNA
TRBJ2-7	16	TRBD2	TRBV7-2	many	CASSSGPGTSGHEQYF	TGTGCCAGCAGCTCAGGACCCGGGACTAGCGGCCACGAGCAGTACTTC
TRBJ2-1	16	NA	TRBV28	few	CASSSYEAGAYNEQFF	TGTGCCAGCAGCTCCTACGAGGCGGGGGCTTACAATGAGCAGTTCTTC
TRBJ1-1	15	NA	TRBV7-6	NA	CASSLEAGGEPEAFF	TGTGCCAGCAGCTTAGAAGCCGGAGGGGAACCTGAAGCTTTCTTT
TRBJ2-7	14	TRBD1	TRBV4-1	many	CASSQAQGAREQYF	TGTGCCAGCAGCCAAGCCCAGGGGGCGAGGGAGCAGTACTTC
TRBJ1-5	17	NA	TRBV24-1	many	CATSEAGMGYSNQPQHF	TGTGCCACCAGTGAGGCAGGGATGGGCTATAGCAATCAGCCCCAGCATTTT
TRBJ2-1	15	TRBD2	TRBV13	many	CASSSTSGGLFEQFF	TGTGCCAGCAGCTCGACTAGCGGGGGACTTTTTGAGCAGTTCTTC
TRBJ2-7	16	NA	TRBV4-2	many	CASSQDHRTDWDEQYF	TGTGCCAGCAGCCAAGATCACCGAACCGATTGGGACGAGCAGTACTTC
TRBJ1-2	12	TRBD1	TRBV28	few	CATLGQDYGYTF	TGTGCCACCTTGGGACAGGACTATGGCTACACCTTC
TRBJ2-5	13	NA	TRBV25-1	NA	CASSEYRAETQYF	TGTGCCAGCAGTGAATACAGGGCAGAGACCCAGTACTTC
TRBJ1-4	15	TRBD1	TRBV27	few	CASSTNRGSNEKLFF	TGTGCCAGCAGCACGAACAGGGGATCTAATGAAAAACTGTTTTTT
TRBJ1-1	13	NA	TRBV29-1	NA	CSVGHNLNTEAFF	TGCAGCGTCGGTCATAACTTGAACACTGAAGCTTTCTTT
TRBJ2-1	18	TRBD2	TRBV5-1	many	CASSGGTSGGAGYNEQFF	TGCGCCAGCAGCGGCGGGACTAGCGGGGGGGCAGGCTACAATGAGCAGTTCTTC
TRBJ2-4	13	NA	TRBV7-9	NA	CASSLVGTDLQYF	TGTGCCAGCAGCCTCGTCGGGACCGATCTTCAGTACTTC
TRBJ1-5	16	NA	TRBV15	many	CATSRDRRAGDQPQHF	TGTGCCACCAGCAGAGATCGGAGGGCGGGTGATCAGCCCCAGCATTTT
TRBJ2-7	16	TRBD1	TRBV30	NA	CAWSVRQGSLSYEQYF	TGTGCCTGGAGTGTTAGACAGGGGTCGCTCTCCTACGAGCAGTACTTC
TRBJ1-5	13	NA	TRBV20-1	many	CSARQGSNQPQHF	TGCAGTGCTAGGCAGGGTTCCAATCAGCCCCAGCATTTT
TRBJ2-1	12	NA	TRBV7-8	many	CASSLAGWEQFF	TGTGCCAGCAGCTTAGCAGGGTGGGAGCAGTTCTTC
TRBJ2-3	15	NA	TRBV7-8	many	CASSFRGASTDTQYF	TGTGCCAGCAGCTTCAGGGGGGCCAGTACAGATACGCAGTATTTT
TRBJ2-5	17	TRBD2	TRBV4-2	few	CASSQEASGGTLETQYF	TGTGCCAGCAGCCAAGAAGCTAGCGGGGGTACCCTAGAGACCCAGTACTTC
TRBJ2-7	14	TRBD1	TRBV20-1	many	CSADGGDRDYEQYF	TGCAGTGCTGATGGCGGGGACAGGGACTACGAGCAGTACTTC
TRBJ2-2	16	NA	TRBV30	many	CAWSGTADLITGELFF	TGTGCCTGGAGTGGCACGGCAGACTTGATCACCGGGGAGCTGTTTTTT
TRBJ1-6	14	TRBD1	TRBV12-3/TRBV12-4	NA	CASSRDSLNSPLHF	TGTGCCAGCAGTCGGGACAGTTTGAATTCACCCCTCCACTTT
TRBJ2-5	15	NA	TRBV10-3	many	CAISESWGRGQTQYF	TGTGCCATCAGTGAGTCGTGGGGGAGGGGGCAGACCCAGTACTTC
TRBJ2-5	13	NA	TRBV10-3	few	CAVSVNGDRTQYF	TGTGCCGTCAGTGTTAACGGAGATAGGACCCAGTACTTC
TRBJ1-5	15	NA	TRBV15	many	CATSVGGGGNQPQHF	TGTGCCACCAGCGTAGGGGGGGGGGGCAATCAGCCCCAGCATTTT
TRBJ1-2	14	TRBD1	TRBV5-6	few	CASSFQDRDYGYTF	TGTGCCAGCAGCTTCCAGGACAGGGATTATGGCTACACCTTC
TRBJ2-7	12	NA	TRBV7-2	NA	CASSQNTYEQYF	TGTGCCAGCAGCCAGAATACCTACGAGCAGTACTTC
TRBJ2-3	14	NA	TRBV2	many	CASSEIDWPPTQYF	TGTGCCAGCAGTGAAATTGACTGGCCCCCTACGCAGTATTTT
TRBJ2-2	15	NA	TRBV28	many	CASTLAPTHTGELFF	TGTGCCAGCACCCTGGCCCCAACCCACACCGGGGAGCTGTTTTTT
TRBJ2-5	13	TRBD1	TRBV12-3/TRBV12-4	NA	CASTRTGEETQYF	TGTGCCAGCACCAGGACAGGGGAAGAGACCCAGTACTTC
TRBJ2-3	13	NA	TRBV6-2/TRBV6-3	many	CASRLPSGDTQYF	TGTGCCAGCAGACTACCCAGCGGGGATACGCAGTATTTT
TRBJ1-6	14	TRBD1	TRBV2	NA	CASRTGRNNSPLHF	TGTGCCAGTCGGACAGGGCGGAATAATTCACCCCTCCACTTT
TRBJ2-5	13	NA	TRBV5-1	many	CASSGAGGETQYF	TGCGCCAGCAGCGGAGCGGGTGGAGAGACCCAGTACTTC
TRBJ2-5	16	NA	TRBV6-2/TRBV6-3	NA	CASSHQAAVGQETQYF	TGTGCCAGCAGCCACCAGGCCGCGGTGGGACAAGAGACCCAGTACTTC
TRBJ2-7	13	NA	TRBV30	many	CAWSVGDFYEQYF	TGTGCCTGGAGTGTCGGGGACTTCTACGAGCAGTACTTC
TRBJ2-7	14	NA	TRBV20-1	few	CSAPWAGAPYEQYF	TGCAGTGCCCCCTGGGCGGGGGCTCCCTACGAGCAGTACTTC
TRBJ1-5	17	NA	TRBV19	NA	CASSIDNPGRRNQPQHF	TGTGCCAGTAGTATAGATAATCCAGGGCGGAGGAATCAGCCCCAGCATTTT
TRBJ2-7	16	TRBD1	TRBV9	few	CASSTSGTGGFYEQYF	TGTGCCAGCAGCACCTCCGGGACAGGGGGATTCTACGAGCAGTACTTC
TRBJ2-1	16	TRBD2	TRBV10-3	few	CAISDEIGLAGNEQFF	TGTGCCATCAGTGACGAAATAGGACTAGCGGGCAATGAGCAGTTCTTC
TRBJ2-7	15	NA	TRBV24-1	NA	CATSDSETGIDEQYF	TGTGCCACCAGTGATTCAGAGACTGGGATTGACGAGCAGTACTTC
TRBJ2-3	12	NA	TRBV24-1	NA	CAAGSPTDTQYF	TGTGCCGCCGGCTCTCCCACAGATACGCAGTATTTT
TRBJ2-5	15	NA	TRBV20-1	many	CSAQGGGGIQETQYF	TGCAGTGCTCAGGGAGGGGGGGGGATCCAAGAGACCCAGTACTTC
TRBJ2-1	16	TRBD2	TRBV3-1	many	CASSHLAGGSRNEQFF	TGTGCCAGCAGCCATTTAGCGGGGGGGTCTCGGAATGAGCAGTTCTTC
TRBJ1-3	15	NA	TRBV5-1	NA	CASSGASNSGNTIYF	TGCGCCAGCAGTGGGGCCAGCAACTCTGGAAACACCATATATTTT
TRBJ2-5	13	TRBD1	TRBV3-1	many	CASSQRGRETQYF	TGTGCCAGCAGCCAGAGGGGGCGAGAGACCCAGTACTTC
TRBJ2-3	15	NA	TRBV15	many	CATRGVRQPTDTQYF	TGTGCCACCAGGGGAGTCAGACAACCCACAGATACGCAGTATTTT
TRBJ1-1	13	NA	TRBV24-1	many	CATSVGRNTEAFF	TGTGCCACCAGTGTTGGAAGGAACACTGAAGCTTTCTTT
TRBJ1-4	15	NA	TRBV15	many	CATSRVSTVNEKLFF	TGTGCCACCAGCAGAGTTAGCACAGTTAATGAAAAACTGTTTTTT
TRBJ1-1	13	NA	TRBV7-9	many	CASSLVLYTEAFF	TGTGCCAGCAGCTTAGTGTTATACACTGAAGCTTTCTTT